These 10 T cell receptor beta chains were sequenced from one sample in a study of blood T cell repertoires in COVID-19. TCRdb's copy holds only in-frame clones and misses some; the assay was immunoSEQ multiplex PCR. The table lists some 340,000 clones, 90% of them singletons. Sequencing input: PBMCs or T cells enriched from blood (not recorded which). The receptors shown here come from a woman aged 25 to 45 who had been exposed to COVID-19.

This clone has a single count. V gene TRBV9 combines with J gene TRBJ2-3; 10 nucleotides align to TRBD2. This CDR3 contains 13 residues. The germline gives CDR1 SGDLS, CDR2 YYNGEE. The V gene end was trimmed by 4 bases and the J gene end by 8 bases; junction bases not matched to a gene: 4. In DNA, the CDR3 is TGTGCCAGCAGCTCAGCGGGGGGGCCTACGCAGTATTTT. Amino acid sequence: CASSSAGGPTQYF.

The V call is TRBV5-1, the J call TRBJ1-6, with 8 bases identical to TRBD1. The CDR3 length is 15 residues. After removal of 4 bases from V and 5 bases from J, the junction contained 5 bases not matched to a gene. The germline CDR1 and CDR2 sequences are SGHRS and YFSETQ. The DNA of the CDR3 is TGCGCCAGCAGCCCGCAGGGGGCCGATAATTCACCCCTCCACTTT. Residues: CASSPQGADNSPLHF.

The chain has TRBV2 and TRBJ2-7, with D perhaps matching TRBD2 (5 bases). Germline assignment: CDR1 SNHLY and CDR2 FYNNEI. The CDR3 loop spans 16 amino acids. V was pared by 2 bases and J by 4 bases, with 18 bases between. The CDR3 sequence: CASSEWSSTNYYEQYF. The CDR3 bases are TGTGCCAGCAGTGAATGGTCTAGCACCAATTATTACGAGCAGTACTTC. Together with reference TRBV2 and TRBJ2-7, the CDR3 gives the full variable domain: EPEVTQTPSHQVTQMGQEVILRCVPISNHLYFYWYRQILGQKVEFLVSFYNNEISEKSEIFDDQFSVERPDGSNFTLKIRSTKLEDSAMYFCASSEWSSTNYYEQYFGPGTRLTVT.

The chain combines TRBV12-3 or TRBV12-4 with TRBJ2-1; weak D call: TRBD2 (6 bases). The CDR3 has 13 amino acids. Trimming cost V 6 bases and J 1 base, with 7 bases left between them. DNA of the CDR3: TGTGCCAGCAGCGGGGGTTCCTACAATGAGCAGTTCTTC. It codes for CASSGGSYNEQFF.

This chain joins TRBV4-2 and TRBJ2-7; no clear D gene. The germline V gene encodes CDR1 LGHNA and CDR2 YNFKEQ. This CDR3 spans 12 amino acids. V lost 1 base and J lost 6, with 7 bases in between. The CDR3: CASSQGASEQYF. The CDR3 DNA follows: TGTGCCAGCAGCCAAGGGGCCTCCGAGCAGTACTTC.

This chain links TRBV12-5 with TRBJ1-6; the match to TRBD1 covers 8 bases. CDR1 and CDR2 (germline): LGHNT, FRNRAP. The ends lost 7 bases at V and 8 bases at J; junction bases unmatched: 7. CDR3 length: 14 residues. The CDR3 region is CASVRQGTDSPLHF. CDR3 DNA: TGTGCTAGTGTCCGACAGGGGACGGATTCACCCCTCCACTTT.

The genes are TRBV11-2 and TRBJ2-2, with D possibly being TRBD1 (6 bases). CDR1 and CDR2 from the germline V gene are SGHAT and FQNNGV. The CDR3 has 16 residues. Trimming stripped 5 bases from V and 5 bases from J, with 18 bases between. CDR3 residues: CASSLQGQWGTGELFF. The CDR3, as DNA: TGTGCCAGCAGCCTGCAAGGACAGTGGGGGACCGGGGAGCTGTTTTTT.

This clone appeared a single time. This chain links TRBV2 with TRBJ2-1, with D perhaps TRBD1 (6 bases). V lost 7 bases to trimming and J lost 3 bases, with 19 bases between them. CDR1 and CDR2 (germline): SNHLY, FYNNEI. The CDR3 length is 16 residues. The CDR3 sequence: CASTPFLQGLYNEQFF. As DNA, the CDR3 is TGTGCCAGCACCCCCTTCCTGCAGGGGCTCTACAATGAGCAGTTCTTC.

The chain has TRBV19 and TRBJ2-1; TRBD1 matches at 11 bases. The germline V gene has CDR1 LNHDA and CDR2 SQIVND (reference sequence). The CDR3 is made up of 21 amino acids. The trim removed 3 bases at V and 1 base at J, leaving 17 bases unmatched. This CDR3 reads CASSMLQDRGLRPTSYNEQFF. The CDR3 DNA reads as TGTGCCAGTAGTATGTTGCAGGACAGGGGGCTCCGACCCACTTCCTACAATGAGCAGTTCTTC.

This clone is a singleton in its sample. The chain recombines TRBV2 with TRBJ2-1; 10 bases fit TRBD2. The germline gives CDR1 SNHLY, CDR2 FYNNEI. V was pared by 6 bases and J by 5 bases, with 7 bases of the junction left unmatched. The CDR3 loop spans 15 amino acids. For the CDR3, the DNA is TGTGCCAGCAGCCCAACTAGCGGGGACCACAATGAGCAGTTCTTC. It specifies CASSPTSGDHNEQFF.